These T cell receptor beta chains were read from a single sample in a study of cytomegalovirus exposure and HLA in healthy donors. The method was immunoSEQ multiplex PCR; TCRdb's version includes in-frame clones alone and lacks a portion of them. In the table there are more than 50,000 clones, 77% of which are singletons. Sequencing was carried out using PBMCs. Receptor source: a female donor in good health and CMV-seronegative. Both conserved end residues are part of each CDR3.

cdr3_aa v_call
CASSIDRAEQYF TRBV7-2
CASSLGNSYEQYF TRBV27
CASSITGHGNTEAFF TRBV9
CASSKGQYNSPLHF TRBV7-3
CASSSGLAGPARYNEQFF TRBV5-6
CASSLALGQGRYEQYF TRBV7-9
CASRIRETTNEKLFF TRBV2
CSVEDWDREKGSDTQYF TRBV29-1
CASSPGTSGTDTQYF TRBV6-5
CASRPPDRDHGYTF TRBV7-6
CATSRDPRGDTQYF TRBV15
CASSLAAGVYNEQFF TRBV7-3
CAWLLKGAPLDTQYF TRBV30
CATRLAGGSGANVLTF TRBV27
CASSSQGGEKLFF TRBV18
CASSLQQGLLVRGANVLTF TRBV28
CSAELGGYTF TRBV20-1
CSVVGQDEKLFF TRBV29-1
CASRRDRVSGEQYF TRBV6-1
CASSGFGSPRNQPQHF TRBV18
CASRAGTPQETQYF TRBV5-1
CASSLGGLSEAFF TRBV5-6
CASSDGDRGLMRQETQYF TRBV25-1
CASGFQNSYEQYF TRBV12-5
CASSPRETNYGYTF TRBV28
CASSRMGTGSHEQYF TRBV5-1
CASATSVSQETQYF TRBV25-1
CASSLGQFGNEKLFF TRBV5-5
CASSPGVGATNYGYTF TRBV6-7
CASSVVLTGALDTQYF TRBV9
CASKTGTGFTDTQYF TRBV7-9
CASSAMTGVTYEQYF TRBV6-1
CASSRGLGSWGYTF TRBV19
CASRIGSGRGETQYF TRBV7-9
CASSLDGSSGNTIYF TRBV28
CASSLTSGRAYEQYF TRBV7-8
CASSLTWATGELFF TRBV7-3
CASSPDQGPGYTF TRBV18
CAISLASRELFF TRBV10-3
CASSQEREGEKLFF TRBV4-2
CAISGGLAGYNEQFF TRBV10-3
CASTAGQTPNVF TRBV7-9
CASSLGGQANSPLHF TRBV7-9
CASSRPTAAGNEQFF TRBV5-4
CATSRETGSYEQYF TRBV15
CASSAAPGGRETQYF TRBV9
CASSLGQGNEQYF TRBV5-1
CASSLELAYEQYF TRBV7-6
CASSAGQGESYGYTF TRBV18
CATSRDWLADFQLFF TRBV15